The T cell receptor beta chain described here comes from a study of identical twins. Study-level findings and limits: Invariant MAIT and iNKT cells are populations that could partly confound zero-insertion analyses. Insertion counts were lower in abundant cord blood beta clonotypes, a trend that memory repertoires did not show.

TCRdb re-derived calls from the 5' RACE reads in MiXCR, one entry per CDR3 protein. This repertoire shows 300,000 or so distinct CDR3 sequences, roughly 8.6% found once; its top ten account for under 7.5%. This clonotype was counted a few times. Its antigen is currently unknown. V lost 5 bases and J lost 8, with 26 bases in between. CDR1 SGHRS and CDR2 YFSETQ come from the germline V gene. There are 17 residues in the CDR3. Healthy Caucasians alone served as donors. The same specimen was also included in a second study, on yellow fever vaccine responses in identical twins. As that study records: Reported findings indicate that twins' vaccine T cell responses seemed partially convergent, partially personalized.

Sequenced input: CD8+ T cells sorted from blood. The V call is TRBV5-1, the J call TRBJ2-1; weak D call: TRBD2 (6 bases). The sequence derives from a woman aged 18-29 years in good health. CDR3 residues: CASSFTVTGRYTDEQFF. In DNA, the CDR3 is TGCGCCAGCAGTTTTACCGTTACGGGGAGGTATACCGATGAGCAGTTCTTC.